A single sample is the source of the 16 T cell receptor beta chains below, sequenced in a study of human T cells and chemical hapten exposure (dated by TCRdb to about 2021). The library was generated by RACE. Sequencing was carried out with a NextSeq 500. In TCRdb, the public reads were trimmed at Q25 with fastp and aligned with MiXCR, with productive beta chains retained. Each entry merges the rows of one CDR3 protein and shows their most common DNA and genes. Within this sample are 120,000 to 150,000 distinct CDR3 sequences, with about an eighth of them counted one time only. Of the sample, less than 1.5% is held by the ten largest clones. Explained via the paper, the time point label denotes: patch test 2, 6 weeks after DPC sensitization. Interpreted using the paper, the treatment or condition label stands for: therapeutic diphenylcyclopropenone sensitization with weekly scalp DPC. The sample in question was whole blood, obtained in connection with sensitization to the hapten diphenylcyclopropenone (DPC). The source of these receptors is a woman aged 50 to 60 with alopecia areata. Some clones in this sample may be carry-over from other donors' samples.

The gene calls are TRBV20-1 and TRBJ1-6; possible D gene TRBD1, 6 bases. CDR3 length: 16 amino acids. Trimming removed 3 bases from V and 0 bases from J, with 12 bases in between. The germline CDR1 and CDR2 sequences are DFQATT and SNEGSKA (reference sequence). The DNA of the CDR3 is TGCAGTGCTAGGGGGGGCGAGAGCTCCTATAATTCACCCCTCCACTTT. This gives the protein CSARGGESSYNSPLHF.

V usage is TRBV5-5 and J usage is TRBJ2-7; D could derive from TRBD1 or TRBD2 (5 bases each). This CDR3 has 15 amino acids. The V gene's germline CDR1 is SGHKS and CDR2 YYEKEE (reference sequence). Trimming removed 0 bases at V and 2 bases at J, with 12 bases between. CDR3 in DNA: TGTGCCAGCAGCTTGGGTCCGGGACCAGCCTACGAGCAGTACTTC. Translating it yields CASSLGPGPAYEQYF.

The chain has TRBV6-2 or TRBV6-3 and TRBJ1-2; D is uncertain. Looked up from germline, CDR1 is MNHEY and CDR2 is SVGEGT. Trimming took 2 bases from V and 4 from J, leaving 11 bases between them. CDR3 size: 14 residues. CDR3 amino acids: CASSYPDIPYGYTF. The CDR3 DNA reads TGTGCCAGCAGTTACCCGGATATCCCCTATGGCTACACCTTC.

The chain uses TRBV5-1 and TRBJ2-1, with D uncertain. The CDR3 extends over 13 amino acids. Deletions cut 0 bases from V and 5 bases from J, with 6 bases between. Germline assignment: CDR1 SGHRS and CDR2 YFSETQ. CDR3: CASSLAGDNEQFF. Here the CDR3 DNA reads TGCGCCAGCAGCTTGGCCGGCGACAATGAGCAGTTCTTC.

The V gene is TRBV7-9, the J gene TRBJ2-2; 13 nucleotides line up with TRBD2. V trimming: 5 bases; J trimming: 5 bases; junction bases outside the gene matches: 8. There are 17 residues in the CDR3. Germline loops: CDR1 SEHNR, CDR2 FQNEAQ (reference sequence). CDR3 DNA sequence: TGTGCCAGCAGCCCCCGACTAGCGGGAGGTCGGACCGGGGAGCTGTTTTTT. Amino acid sequence: CASSPRLAGGRTGELFF. Combining the CDR3 with reference TRBV7-9 and TRBJ2-2 gives the whole variable domain DTGVSQNPRHKITKRGQNVTFRCDPISEHNRLYWYRQTLGQGPEFLTYFQNEAQLEKSRLLSDRFSAERPKGSFSTLEIQRTEQGDSAMYLCASSPRLAGGRTGELFFGEGSRLTVL.

This clonotype was recorded at least ten times. This chain joins TRBV4-1 and TRBJ2-2; a weak D match, TRBD1 (5 bases). The CDR3 spans 14 residues. Trimming left V 3 bases short and J 1 base short, with 6 bases between. CDR1 and CDR2 from the germline V gene are MGHRA and YSYEKL. The CDR3 DNA sequence: TGCGCCAGCAGCCACAGGGAGAACACCGGGGAGCTGTTTTTT. This translates into CASSHRENTGELFF.

This clonotype was observed a handful of times. This sequence joins TRBV5-4 and TRBJ1-5; 9 bases match TRBD1. This CDR3 comprises 15 residues. Germline CDR1 reads SGHNT; CDR2 reads YYREEE (reference sequence). J gave up 3 bases and V 4 bases, and 5 bases lay outside the gene matches. The CDR3: CASSTDRGFNQPQHF. CDR3 nucleotides: TGTGCCAGCAGCACAGACAGGGGGTTCAATCAGCCCCAGCATTTT. Supplemented by reference TRBV5-4 and TRBJ1-5, the full variable domain reads ETGVTQSPTHLIKTRGQQVTLRCSSQSGHNTVSWYQQALGQGPQFIFQYYREEENGRGNFPPRFSGLQFPNYSSELNVNALELDDSALYLCASSTDRGFNQPQHFGDGTRLSIL.

This clonotype was seen ten or more times. This rearrangement joins TRBV9 to TRBJ2-1; 9 bases align to TRBD2. CDR3 length: 15 residues. Germline trimming cut 2 bases from V and 2 bases from J; bases unmatched to any gene: 2. Per the germline V gene, CDR1 is SGDLS and CDR2 is YYNGEE. The CDR3 reads CASSVSGSTYNEQFF. The CDR3 DNA reads TGTGCCAGCAGCGTTAGCGGGAGTACCTACAATGAGCAGTTCTTC.

The CDR3 sequence: CASSYSTPGQGAKNIQYF. The DNA for the CDR3 is TGTGCCAGCAGTTACTCGACTCCGGGACAGGGGGCCAAAAACATTCAGTACTTC. The gene calls are TRBV6-5 and TRBJ2-4, with TRBD1 matching 10 bases. Germline CDR1 and CDR2: MNHEY and SVGAGI. This CDR3 comprises 18 residues. Trimming at V came to 0 bases and at J to 1 base, leaving 6 bases not matched to a gene.

The chain employs TRBV18 and TRBJ2-1; tentatively, D is TRBD1 (6 bases). The CDR3 runs to 15 residues. V lost 3 bases, J lost 3 bases, and 12 bases lay in between. From germline, CDR1 is KGHSH and CDR2 LQKENI. In DNA, the CDR3 is TGTGCCAGCTCACCCCCCCGGGACATCTACAATGAGCAGTTCTTC. Translated: CASSPPRDIYNEQFF. Full variable domain (rest looked up from reference TRBV18 and TRBJ2-1): NAGVMQNPRHLVRRRGQEARLRCSPMKGHSHVYWYRQLPEEGLKFMVYLQKENIIDESGMPKERFSAEFPKEGPSILRIQQVVRGDSAAYFCASSPPRDIYNEQFFGPGTRLTVL.

Points on this clonotype: A much larger clone lies a single base off, so this may be a read error. The J gene is TRBJ2-2, the V gene TRBV7-3; D is perhaps TRBD1 (5 bases). The V gene's germline CDR1 is SGHTA and CDR2 FQGTGA. CDR3 length: 14 amino acids. The CDR3 DNA is TGTGTCAGCAGCCCCGACAGAGACACCGGGGAGCTGTTTTTT. Translation gives CVSSPDRDTGELFF.

This clonotype has more than one count but fewer than ten. This chain joins TRBV30 and TRBJ1-4; D is possibly TRBD1 (6 bases). Looked up from germline, CDR1 is GTSNPN and CDR2 is SVGIG (reference sequence). Deletions cut 1 base from V and 8 bases from J, with 14 bases between. The CDR3 totals 14 residues. The CDR3 region has the DNA TGTGCCTGGAGTGGTGGCAGGGGAAACGAAAAACTGTTTTTT. As protein: CAWSGGRGNEKLFF.

Only one count was recorded for this clonotype. J is TRBJ1-2 and V is TRBV7-2; D may be TRBD1 (5 bases). V lost 1 base and J 3 bases, leaving 12 bases between the germline ends. The CDR3 covers 15 residues. CDR1 is SGHTA, CDR2 FQGNSA, per germline. DNA for the CDR3: TGTGCCAGCAGCTTAGACCGGGGCCTCCACTATGGCTACACCTTC. It codes for CASSLDRGLHYGYTF.

The chain is built from TRBV29-1 and TRBJ1-5; tentatively, D is TRBD1 (5 bases). The ends were cut back, 3 bases at V and 4 bases at J, with 10 bases in the middle. There are 13 residues in the CDR3. Per the germline V gene, CDR1 is SQVTM and CDR2 is ANQGSEA. CDR3 protein: CSVDGGWNQPQHF. In nucleotides, the CDR3 is TGCAGCGTTGATGGGGGATGGAATCAGCCCCAGCATTTT.

This clonotype came up a few times. The chain couples TRBV3-1 to TRBJ2-1; 7 positions agree with TRBD2. From germline, CDR1 is LGHDT and CDR2 YNNKEL (reference sequence). The CDR3 is made up of 14 amino acids. Trimming took 4 bases from V and 7 from J; bases not matched to a gene: 7. The CDR3 reads CASSRLAGGNEQFF. The DNA of the CDR3 is TGTGCCAGCAGCCGTTTAGCGGGTGGGAATGAGCAGTTCTTC.

This clonotype was counted many times. J is TRBJ2-2 and V is TRBV20-1; D is undetermined. The CDR3 has 16 residues. V shed 0 bases and J shed 3 bases, with 14 bases lying between them. Germline V gene lookup returns CDR1 DFQATT and CDR2 SNEGSKA (reference sequence). CDR3 sequence: CSARDSKTYHTGELFF. The CDR3 DNA reads TGCAGTGCTAGAGATTCAAAAACTTATCACACCGGGGAGCTGTTTTTT.